This passage covers 29 T cell receptor beta chains from one sample sequenced in a study of glioma-infiltrating T cells after dendritic cell vaccination. The protocol was immunoSEQ multiplex PCR, while the TCRdb copy is restricted to in-frame clones and leaves out a portion. Among around 90,000 clones listed, around four fifths were seen once. Stated time point: after dendritic cell vaccination, including at tumor progression/relapse. Material: blood, obtained after dendritic cell vaccination. Every receptor here comes from a human donor with glioblastoma.

The chain is built from TRBV7-2 and TRBJ1-1; no firm D call. The CDR3 is 13 residues long. Trimming pared 7 bases from V and 6 bases from J, leaving 15 bases between. Germline-derived CDR1 and CDR2 are SGHTA and FQGNSA. The CDR3, as DNA: TGTGCCAGCACCTTCGGAGGTTGGGCTGAAGCTTTCTTT. Protein: CASTFGGWAEAFF.

The chain employs TRBV9 and TRBJ2-7; D might be TRBD1 (5 bases). V was shortened by 4 bases and J by 6 bases, with 20 bases between the two germline ends. This CDR3 comprises 15 residues. In germline, CDR1 is SGDLS, CDR2 YYNGEE. The chain's CDR3 is CASSSSPGLGLEQYF. CDR3 coding DNA: TGTGCCAGCAGCTCCTCCCCGGGTTTGGGGCTCGAGCAGTACTTC.

The J gene is TRBJ1-4, the V gene TRBV27; 8 bases line up with TRBD1. Germline V CDR1 and CDR2: MNHEY, SMNVEV (reference sequence). This CDR3 has 15 amino acids. V lost 2 bases, J lost 4 bases, and 3 bases stayed unmatched. CDR3 DNA sequence: TGTGCCAGCAGTTTAGACAGGGGAAATAATGAAAAACTGTTTTTT. Amino acids: CASSLDRGNNEKLFF.

The chain employs TRBV25-1 and TRBJ1-5, with 8 bases identical to TRBD1. The J segment lost 0 bases and the V segment lost 5 bases, leaving 6 bases of the junction unmatched. Germline V gene sequence: CDR1 MGHDK, CDR2 SYGVNS. The CDR3 covers 16 residues. The chain's CDR3 is CASSSQGAGSNQPQHF. In nucleotides, the CDR3 is TGTGCCAGCAGTTCTCAGGGGGCCGGTAGCAATCAGCCCCAGCATTTT.

V and J are TRBV27 and TRBJ1-1; the D gene is possibly TRBD1 (5 bases). V lost 6 bases, J lost 0 bases, and 11 bases lay in between. CDR1 and CDR2 from the germline V gene are MNHEY and SMNVEV (reference sequence). The length of the CDR3 is 14 residues. CDR3 DNA sequence: TGTGCCAGCAGAACTGCAGGGTTGAACACTGAAGCTTTCTTT. This translates into CASRTAGLNTEAFF.

This clone has a single count. This chain connects TRBV6-1 to TRBJ1-5; 9 bases are a match to TRBD1. V gave up 4 bases and J gave up 6 bases; unmatched junction bases: 4. Germline values: CDR1 MNHNS, CDR2 SASEGT. This CDR3 is 14 amino acids long. The CDR3 loop is CASSVTGGSQPQHF. Written as DNA, the CDR3 is TGTGCCAGCAGTGTCACAGGGGGCAGTCAGCCCCAGCATTTT.

This CDR3 reads CASRRGRENTEAFF. CDR3 DNA sequence: TGTGCCAGTCGCAGGGGGCGGGAGAACACTGAAGCTTTCTTT. V is TRBV19 and J is TRBJ1-1, with 8 bases matching TRBD1. Trimming took 8 bases from V and 1 from J; bases not matched to a gene: 6. This CDR3 contains 14 residues. In germline, CDR1 is LNHDA, CDR2 SQIVND (reference sequence). Supplemented by reference TRBV19 and TRBJ1-1, the full variable domain reads DGGITQSPKYLFRKEGQNVTLSCEQNLNHDAMYWYRQDPGQGLRLIYYSQIVNDFQKGDIAEGYSVSREKKESFPLTVTSAQKNPTAFYLCASRRGRENTEAFFGQGTRLTVV.

This chain uses TRBV4-2 with TRBJ2-5; tentatively, D is TRBD2 (7 bases). Germline V gene sequence: CDR1 LGHNA, CDR2 YNFKEQ. This CDR3 spans 15 amino acids. V lost 4 bases and J 4 bases, leaving 16 bases between the germline ends. CDR3 nucleotides: TGTGCCAGCAGCCCGGCGGGGGACATGGGAGAGACCCAGTACTTC. Translation gives CASSPAGDMGETQYF.

The rearrangement joins TRBV5-1 to TRBJ2-1, with TRBD2 as a possible D gene (6 bases). The length of the CDR3 is 16 residues. Germline V gene sequence: CDR1 SGHRS, CDR2 YFSETQ. V lost 5 bases and J 2 bases, leaving 17 bases between the germline ends. CDR3: CASSSGRRLTYNEQFF. As DNA, the CDR3 is TGCGCCAGCAGTTCGGGGAGGAGGTTAACCTACAATGAGCAGTTCTTC. The full variable domain, completed using reference TRBV5-1 and TRBJ2-1, is KAGVTQTPRYLIKTRGQQVTLSCSPISGHRSVSWYQQTPGQGLQFLFEYFSETQRNKGNFPGRFSGRQFSNSRSEMNVSTLELGDSALYLCASSSGRRLTYNEQFFGPGTRLTVL.

V gene TRBV14 combines with J gene TRBJ1-2; D is perhaps TRBD1 (5 bases). Trimming stripped 1 base from V and 11 bases from J, with 14 bases between. The CDR3 has 13 residues. CDR1 is SGHDN, CDR2 FVKESK, per germline. The CDR3 coding sequence is TGTGCCAGCAGCCAAGTGGCTGCAGGGAAGTACACCTTC. Translated: CASSQVAAGKYTF. The whole variable domain, remainder taken from reference TRBV14 and TRBJ1-2, is EAGVTQFPSHSVIEKGQTVTLRCDPISGHDNLYWYRRVMGKEIKFLLHFVKESKQDESGMPNNRFLAERTGGTYSTLKVQPAELEDSGVYFCASSQVAAGKYTFGSGTRLTVV.

The count of this clone is one. The rearrangement joins TRBV10-3 to TRBJ2-3, with TRBD2 identical over 8 bases. The germline V gene encodes CDR1 ENHRY and CDR2 SYGVKD. The CDR3 contains 15 residues. The V and J ends lost 5 bases and 5 bases, in that order; junction bases with no gene match: 9. Written as DNA, the CDR3 is TGTGCCATCAGTTCGGGAGGGGCTCTCGGAGATACGCAGTATTTT. It yields the protein CAISSGGALGDTQYF.

This clone showed up just a few times. This chain joins TRBV28 and TRBJ2-7, with 9 bases lining up with TRBD1. Trimming removed 6 bases from V and 2 bases from J; junction bases left unmatched: 8. The CDR3 has 15 residues. Germline CDR1 MDHEN, CDR2 SYDVKM. The CDR3 protein is CASRAHGQGTYEQYF. CDR3 nucleotides: TGTGCCAGCAGAGCCCATGGACAGGGGACCTACGAGCAGTACTTC.

J is TRBJ2-3 and V is TRBV11-2, with D possibly being TRBD2 (6 bases). V was cut by 0 bases and J by 4 bases, with 17 bases left in between. The CDR3 is 17 amino acids. Looked up from germline, CDR1 is SGHAT and CDR2 is FQNNGV. The CDR3 DNA sequence: TGTGCCAGCAGCTTAGAAGGCCGGGCGGGGCCCTCAGATACGCAGTATTTT. Its protein is CASSLEGRAGPSDTQYF.

This chain links TRBV5-4 with TRBJ1-2; 10 bases are shared with TRBD1. The length of the CDR3 is 19 residues. V shed 6 bases, J shed 7 bases, and the junction held 24 bases outside the gene matches. Germline loops: CDR1 SGHNT, CDR2 YYREEE (reference sequence). CDR3: CASNPSYLSGQGTIGGYTF. The CDR3 DNA reads as TGTGCCAGCAACCCAAGTTACCTATCGGGACAGGGGACGATCGGTGGCTACACCTTC. The full variable domain, rest sourced from reference TRBV5-4 and TRBJ1-2, is ETGVTQSPTHLIKTRGQQVTLRCSSQSGHNTVSWYQQALGQGPQFIFQYYREEENGRGNFPPRFSGLQFPNYSSELNVNALELDDSALYLCASNPSYLSGQGTIGGYTFGSGTRLTVV.

This chain connects TRBV5-4 to TRBJ1-2; 9 bases line up with TRBD1. The V gene's germline CDR1 is SGHNT and CDR2 YYREEE (reference sequence). J was trimmed by 4 bases and V by 1 base; bases with no gene match: 11. This CDR3 comprises 17 residues. Here the CDR3 reads CASSLSGTGTKSYGYTF. Written as DNA, the CDR3 is TGTGCCAGCAGCTTGTCGGGGACAGGGACGAAGAGCTATGGCTACACCTTC.

The chain joins TRBV29-1 to TRBJ2-5; the D is unclear. Per the germline V gene, CDR1 is SQVTM and CDR2 is ANQGSEA. The CDR3 has 11 amino acids. Deletions cut 4 bases from V and 5 bases from J, with 8 bases between. The chain's CDR3 is CSVVPPETQYF. The DNA of the CDR3 is TGCAGCGTTGTCCCTCCGGAGACCCAGTACTTC. Full variable domain (rest looked up from reference TRBV29-1 and TRBJ2-5): SAVISQKPSRDICQRGTSLTIQCQVDSQVTMMFWYRQQPGQSLTLIATANQGSEATYESGFVIDKFPISRPNLTFSTLTVSNMSPEDSSIYLCSVVPPETQYFGPGTRLLVL.

This rearrangement joins TRBV5-1 to TRBJ2-1, with 11 nucleotides matching TRBD2. The CDR3 runs to 18 residues. After removal of 0 bases from V and 1 base from J, the junction contained 6 bases not matched to a gene. CDR1 is SGHRS, CDR2 YFSETQ, per germline. The DNA for the CDR3 is TGCGCCAGCAGCTTGGGATATCTAGCGGGGGGATCCTACAATGAGCAGTTCTTC. Translated, it gives CASSLGYLAGGSYNEQFF.

The V and J genes are TRBV5-4 and TRBJ2-3, with 9 bases fitting TRBD2. Germline V gene lookup returns CDR1 SGHNT and CDR2 YYREEE (reference sequence). This CDR3 is built from 16 residues. The V segment lost 5 bases and the J segment 3 bases; nucleotides outside the gene matches: 10. The CDR3 region is CASRPIAGDSTDTQYF. CDR3 DNA sequence: TGTGCCAGCAGGCCTATAGCGGGGGATTCGACAGATACGCAGTATTTT.

The chain uses TRBV2 and TRBJ1-2; a weak D match, TRBD1 (5 bases). Trimming left V 11 bases short and J 8 bases short, with 21 bases between. CDR3 length: 13 residues. Germline V lookup: CDR1 SNHLY, CDR2 FYNNEI. The CDR3 sequence is CASIRTKAGGYTF. Written as DNA, the CDR3 is TGTGCCTCAATTAGGACAAAGGCTGGGGGCTACACCTTC.

The gene calls are TRBV5-4 and TRBJ1-3; perhaps TRBD1 as D (5 bases). V was shortened by 5 bases and J by 0 bases, with 15 bases between the two germline ends. This CDR3 is 16 amino acids long. Germline V CDR1 and CDR2: SGHNT, YYREEE (reference sequence). In DNA, the CDR3 is TGTGCCAGCAGTCACGGCGGGACGAACTCTGGAAACACCATATATTTT. Amino acid sequence: CASSHGGTNSGNTIYF.

This chain links TRBV5-4 with TRBJ2-3; 10 bases map to TRBD1. The CDR3 covers 17 residues. Germline trimming cut 5 bases from V and 4 bases from J; bases unmatched to any gene: 13. Germline V gene lookup returns CDR1 SGHNT and CDR2 YYREEE (reference sequence). CDR3 in amino acids: CASSYLTGGPGADTQYF. Here the CDR3 DNA reads TGTGCCAGCAGTTACCTGACAGGGGGCCCTGGAGCAGATACGCAGTATTTT.

The rearrangement joins TRBV27 to TRBJ1-1; the match to TRBD1 covers 7 bases. V shed 6 bases, J shed 7 bases, and the junction held 14 bases outside the gene matches. The CDR3 consists of 15 residues. The germline V gene encodes CDR1 MNHEY and CDR2 SMNVEV (reference sequence). This chain's CDR3 is CASSLRQGGFHEAFF. DNA for the CDR3: TGTGCCAGCAGCCTCAGACAGGGTGGATTTCATGAAGCTTTCTTT.

V usage is TRBV6-1 and J usage is TRBJ1-2, with D perhaps matching TRBD1 (5 bases). With 4 bases removed from V and 8 bases from J, the gap between germline ends came to 14 bases. The germline V gene has CDR1 MNHNS and CDR2 SASEGT. This CDR3 comprises 13 residues. The CDR3 region has the DNA TGTGCCAGCAGTGGGGGCAGGGTTGAGGGCTACACCTTC. Translated, it gives CASSGGRVEGYTF.

The rearrangement joins TRBV6-6 to TRBJ2-7; 11 positions match TRBD1. The CDR3 sequence is 15 residues long. Looked up from germline, CDR1 is MNHNY and CDR2 is SVGAGI (reference sequence). The V and J ends lost 4 bases and 3 bases, in that order; junction bases with no gene match: 5. The CDR3 DNA reads TGTGCCAGCAGTTCCGGGACAGGGGGGGGCTACGAGCAGTACTTC. This codes for CASSSGTGGGYEQYF.

This chain connects TRBV30 to TRBJ2-1; D may be TRBD2 (6 bases). Between the trimmed V and J ends, which lost 8 bases and 0 bases, there was a span of 17 bases. CDR3 size: 15 residues. Germline V gene sequence: CDR1 GTSNPN, CDR2 SVGIG (reference sequence). CDR3 region: CAVSTSLSSYNEQFF. DNA of the CDR3: TGTGCCGTATCCACTAGCTTGAGCTCCTACAATGAGCAGTTCTTC.

The chain carries TRBV5-4 and TRBJ1-1, with a possible D match to TRBD1 (5 bases). V lost 8 bases and J 1 base, leaving 12 bases between the germline ends. The CDR3 is 13 residues long. Germline loops: CDR1 SGHNT, CDR2 YYREEE (reference sequence). The CDR3 DNA reads TGTGCCAGTGGAGGGCAGGGGAACACTGAAGCTTTCTTT. The encoded protein is CASGGQGNTEAFF.

This clone was detected once. The chain employs TRBV7-3 and TRBJ2-3; D is uncertain. V was clipped by 5 bases and J by 6 bases, with 9 bases between them. This CDR3 contains 12 residues. Germline V gene data show CDR1 as SGHTA and CDR2 as FQGTGA. The CDR3 DNA follows: TGTGCCAGCAGCCTCGGTCGGGATACGCAGTATTTT. Residues: CASSLGRDTQYF.

This clone was counted a single time. V usage is TRBV27 and J usage is TRBJ2-1; 11 bases are a match to TRBD1. Germline V gene sequence: CDR1 MNHEY, CDR2 SMNVEV (reference sequence). CDR3 length equals 19 residues. The V gene end was trimmed by 1 base and the J gene end by 0 bases; junction bases not matched to a gene: 8. The CDR3, as DNA: TGTGCCAGCAGTTTATATTGGACAGGGGGCGTTAGCTCCTACAATGAGCAGTTCTTC. This codes for CASSLYWTGGVSSYNEQFF.

This CDR3 reads CASSVGDITTNEKLFF. Here the CDR3 DNA reads TGTGCCAGCAGCGTAGGGGACATAACAACTAATGAAAAACTGTTTTTT. V usage is TRBV9 and J usage is TRBJ1-4; D may be TRBD1 (6 bases). The CDR3 has 16 amino acids. The germline gives CDR1 SGDLS, CDR2 YYNGEE. V shed 0 bases and J shed 0 bases, with 9 bases lying between them.